This entry concerns a single T cell receptor (beta chain). The PCR contained 60 Vbeta and 13 Jbeta primers. TCRdb keeps only in-frame clones here, not all; method: immunoSEQ multiplex PCR. The table shows about 160,000 clones, with 79% occurring only once. Per the germline V gene, CDR1 is SEHNR and CDR2 is FQNEAQ (reference sequence). V lost 3 bases to trimming and J lost 0 bases; unmatched junction nucleotides: 3. This CDR3 contains 15 residues. This entry belongs to a study of cytomegalovirus exposure and HLA in healthy donors. Sequenced: PBMCs. This sequence was found in a man between 40 and 49 years old in good health and CMV-seronegative. J is TRBJ2-7 and V is TRBV7-9, with TRBD1 matching 9 bases. CDR3 sequence reads: CASSFDRGVSYEQYF. CDR3 nucleotides: TGTGCCAGCAGCTTCGACAGGGGGGTCTCCTACGAGCAGTACTTC.